This entry lists 20 T cell receptor beta chains sequenced from one sample in a study of T cells in Graves' hyperthyroidism and ophthalmopathy. Using RNA transcripts as the source, TCR beta CDR3 regions were amplified. The TCR CDR3 was amplified in a first-round RT-PCR using the HTBI primer set. From the multiplex PCR reads, TCRdb called clonotypes with MiXCR, one entry per CDR3 protein. This sample carries some 350,000 distinct CDR3 sequences, around a sixth of them seen once, and the ten largest clones take roughly a quarter. Sequenced material: blood. These receptors all stem from a woman aged 18-30 years with Graves' hyperthyroidism that later progressed to Graves' ophthalmopathy.

This chain connects TRBV7-9 to TRBJ2-5; D call uncertain. This CDR3 is built from 14 residues. The germline gives CDR1 SEHNR, CDR2 FQNEAQ (reference sequence). Trimming pared 3 bases from V and 2 bases from J, leaving 10 bases between. CDR3 in DNA: TGTGCCAGCAGCTTTCGGTGGGGTCAAGAGACCCAGTACTTC. This codes for CASSFRWGQETQYF.

The V and J genes are TRBV6-1 and TRBJ2-5; 7 bases map to TRBD1. The J segment lost 5 bases and the V segment lost 6 bases, leaving 15 bases of the junction unmatched. Germline V gene sequence: CDR1 MNHNS, CDR2 SASEGT. This CDR3 has 16 residues. DNA for the CDR3: TGTGCCAGCAGGGGTCTCAGGACAGGCGAAAGGGAGACCCAGTACTTC. Its protein is CASRGLRTGERETQYF.

This clonotype was seen at least ten times. V gene TRBV5-1 combines with J gene TRBJ2-7, with TRBD2 matching over 10 bases. The CDR3 is 15 residues long. Germline CDR1 is SGHRS and CDR2 is YFSETQ. The junction had 5 bases not matched to a gene; V was cut back by 0 bases and J by 5 bases. As DNA, the CDR3 is TGCGCCAGCAGCTTGGAACTAGCGGGAAGTCACGAGCAGTACTTC. Translated, it gives CASSLELAGSHEQYF.

This clonotype has only a few counts. The chain recombines TRBV7-9 with TRBJ2-7; 7 nucleotides align to TRBD2. This CDR3 comprises 15 residues. Germline trimming cut 5 bases from V and 2 bases from J; bases unmatched to any gene: 9. The V gene's germline CDR1 is SEHNR and CDR2 FQNEAQ (reference sequence). CDR3 in DNA: TGTGCCAGCAGCGCCACGCGGGAGTCTCCCTACGAGCAGTACTTC. This encodes CASSATRESPYEQYF.

This clonotype has ten or more counts. The chain has TRBV2 and TRBJ2-2, with D hard to call. Germline V CDR1 and CDR2: SNHLY, FYNNEI. V lost 3 bases to trimming and J lost 0 bases, with 8 bases between them. This CDR3 contains 15 residues. CDR3 amino acids: CASSESGANTGELFF. The CDR3 DNA sequence: TGTGCCAGCAGTGAGTCGGGCGCGAACACCGGGGAGCTGTTTTTT. Drawing the rest from reference TRBV2 and TRBJ2-2, the complete variable domain is EPEVTQTPSHQVTQMGQEVILRCVPISNHLYFYWYRQILGQKVEFLVSFYNNEISEKSEIFDDQFSVERPDGSNFTLKIRSTKLEDSAMYFCASSESGANTGELFFGEGSRLTVL.

The chain couples TRBV7-9 to TRBJ2-3, with D perhaps being TRBD1 or TRBD2 (6 bases each). The ends were cut back, 3 bases at V and 1 base at J, with 14 bases in the middle. Germline CDR1 reads SEHNR; CDR2 reads FQNEAQ (reference sequence). This CDR3 has 16 amino acids. The CDR3 protein is CASSFRGARGTDTQYF. The CDR3 DNA follows: TGTGCCAGCAGCTTTAGGGGGGCGCGAGGCACAGATACGCAGTATTTT.

CDR3 nucleotide sequence: TGTGCCAGCAGCTTGGAACAGGGGGAGACCCAGTACTTC. Translation gives CASSLEQGETQYF. J is TRBJ2-5 and V is TRBV5-4; 7 bases line up with TRBD1. This CDR3 has 13 amino acids. The junction had 1 base not matched to a gene; V was cut back by 0 bases and J by 5 bases. The V gene's germline CDR1 is SGHNT and CDR2 YYREEE (reference sequence).

This clonotype was seen a handful of times. The genes are TRBV12-3 or TRBV12-4 and TRBJ2-7, with a tentative D call TRBD1 (6 bases). V was cut by 6 bases and J by 2 bases, with 20 bases left in between. This CDR3 is built from 16 residues. The CDR3 protein is CASSHGPGTRPYEQYF. DNA for the CDR3: TGTGCCAGCAGCCACGGGCCCGGGACAAGACCCTACGAGCAGTACTTC.

This clonotype was seen many times. V gene TRBV7-3 combines with J gene TRBJ2-2; D is ambiguous. Trimming removed 5 bases at V and 1 base at J, with 11 bases between. Germline assignment: CDR1 SGHTA and CDR2 FQGTGA. The CDR3 has 15 amino acids. CDR3 nucleotides: TGTGCCAGCAGCCCTTCGTTGGGGAACACCGGGGAGCTGTTTTTT. Its protein is CASSPSLGNTGELFF.

This chain connects TRBV3-1 to TRBJ2-7, with 8 bases lining up with TRBD2. The junction had 7 bases not matched to a gene; V was cut back by 4 bases and J by 5 bases. CDR1 and CDR2 (germline): LGHDT, YNNKEL (reference sequence). This CDR3 contains 14 residues. Written as DNA, the CDR3 is TGTGCCAGCAGCCGAGGAGCGGGAGAGGACGAGCAGTACTTC. Translated, it gives CASSRGAGEDEQYF.

This clonotype was seen many times. The V call is TRBV3-1, the J call TRBJ2-7; the D gene is possibly TRBD2 (6 bases). This CDR3 is 15 amino acids long. V lost 0 bases and J 3 bases, leaving 12 bases between the germline ends. CDR1 LGHDT and CDR2 YNNKEL come from the germline V gene (reference sequence). CDR3 coding DNA: TGTGCCAGCAGCCAAGATGGGCTAGCGATCTACGAGCAGTACTTC. Translated: CASSQDGLAIYEQYF.

Many counts were recorded for this clonotype. V gene TRBV2 combines with J gene TRBJ2-3, with a weak D call TRBD1 (5 bases). This CDR3 is built from 13 residues. Germline V gene data show CDR1 as SNHLY and CDR2 as FYNNEI. V dropped 1 base and J dropped 5 bases, with 7 bases sitting between them. This chain's CDR3 is CASSEDRKDTQYF. The CDR3 nucleotides read TGTGCCAGCAGTGAAGACAGGAAAGATACGCAGTATTTT.

A few counts support this clonotype. This chain links TRBV28 with TRBJ1-4, with 7 nucleotides matching TRBD1. The CDR3 runs to 13 residues. Germline V gene data show CDR1 as MDHEN and CDR2 as SYDVKM. The trim removed 6 bases at V and 6 bases at J, leaving 4 bases unmatched. The CDR3: CASSDDRDEKLFF. The CDR3 DNA sequence: TGTGCCAGCAGCGACGACAGGGATGAAAAACTGTTTTTT. The complete variable domain, with remaining parts taken from reference TRBV28 and TRBJ1-4, reads DVKVTQSSRYLVKRTGEKVFLECVQDMDHENMFWYRQDPGLGLRLIYFSYDVKMKEKGDIPEGYSVSREKKERFSLILESASTNQTSMYLCASSDDRDEKLFFGSGTQLSVL.

This clonotype showed up many times. The chain joins TRBV7-2 to TRBJ2-2, with 7 bases matching TRBD2. V lost 1 base to trimming and J lost 5 bases; unmatched junction nucleotides: 16. CDR1 and CDR2 from the germline V gene are SGHTA and FQGNSA. CDR3 length: 19 residues. CDR3 sequence (DNA): TGTGCCAGCAGCTTAGACCGACTAGCAATGCCTTGGAGAACCGGGGAGCTGTTTTTT. Protein product: CASSLDRLAMPWRTGELFF.

This clonotype showed up many times. V gene TRBV5-8 combines with J gene TRBJ2-7; 9 positions agree with TRBD2. Germline V gives CDR1 SGHTS, CDR2 YDEGEE. This CDR3 contains 14 residues. V was clipped by 7 bases and J by 0 bases; unmatched bases: 5. The DNA for the CDR3 is TGTGCCAGCTCTGCGGGGGGGGTCTCCTACGAGCAGTACTTC. It encodes CASSAGGVSYEQYF.

In its sample, this clonotype was seen many times. This chain uses TRBV6-1 with TRBJ2-1; 15 positions agree with TRBD2. This CDR3 contains 19 residues. V trimming: 6 bases; J trimming: 0 bases; junction bases outside the gene matches: 9. The germline gives CDR1 MNHNS, CDR2 SASEGT. The CDR3 loop reads CASSLGLAGGSSSYNEQFF. The CDR3 coding sequence is TGTGCCAGCAGCCTCGGACTAGCGGGAGGGTCGAGCTCCTACAATGAGCAGTTCTTC.

J is TRBJ2-7 and V is TRBV20-1; D perhaps matches TRBD2 (6 bases). V lost 1 base, J lost 1 base, and 11 bases lay in between. The CDR3 is 14 amino acids. From germline, CDR1 is DFQATT and CDR2 SNEGSKA (reference sequence). The CDR3 is CSARGMEGSYEQYF. The DNA of the CDR3 is TGCAGTGCTAGAGGGATGGAGGGATCCTACGAGCAGTACTTC.

The sample holds many counts of this clonotype. V and J are TRBV12-3 or TRBV12-4 and TRBJ1-2; D is unresolved. This CDR3 contains 13 residues. With 1 base removed from V and 0 bases from J, the gap between germline ends came to 3 bases. CDR3: CASSLDANYGYTF. CDR3 nucleotides: TGTGCCAGCAGTTTAGACGCTAACTATGGCTACACCTTC.

The J gene is TRBJ2-3, the V gene TRBV5-1; TRBD2 matches 14 bases. Looked up from germline, CDR1 is SGHRS and CDR2 is YFSETQ. The CDR3 contains 19 residues. V shed 3 bases, J shed 5 bases, and the junction held 14 bases outside the gene matches. As DNA, the CDR3 is TGCGCCAGCAGCTCCGCCTCCGGACTAGCGGGAGGATTCAAAGATACGCAGTATTTT. Its protein product is CASSSASGLAGGFKDTQYF.

This clonotype has at least ten counts. This sequence joins TRBV11-2 and TRBJ2-1; D is unresolved. V was clipped by 9 bases and J by 4 bases, with 10 bases between them. Germline values: CDR1 SGHAT, CDR2 FQNNGV. This CDR3 contains 12 residues. The CDR3 DNA follows: TGTGCCAGTGAGGCATCGTACAATGAGCAGTTCTTC. Translation gives CASEASYNEQFF.